The rows below give T cell receptor beta chains drawn from one sample of a study of shared clonotypes between healthy human individuals. Using immunoSEQ multiplex PCR, the repertoire was profiled, and TCRdb retains in-frame clones only, with some absent. The sample has about 1.1 million clones, 75% to 80% seen once; the top ten hold 0.5% to 0.65%. Sequenced sample: memory CD4+ T cells from PBMCs. The receptors were gathered from a man aged 18 to 30 in good health. Some clones in this sample may be carry-over from other donors' samples. The CDR3 runs from the conserved cysteine through the conserved F or W. A D gene is named only where the DNA matches it firmly. Clone sizes are given selectively: once, few, many, or a class where the clone is expanded.

clone_size j_call v_call d_call cdr3_aa cdr3_nt
few TRBJ2-2 TRBV11-2 TRBD2 CASSLVGRGTGELFF TGTGCCAGCAGCCTGGTCGGGAGGGGTACCGGGGAGCTGTTTTTT
few TRBJ1-2 TRBV6-4 - CASSASSGNYGYTF TGTGCCAGCAGCGCTAGTTCAGGGAACTATGGCTACACCTTC
- TRBJ2-1 TRBV27 TRBD2 CASSLRSGSSFYYNEQFF TGTGCCAGCAGTTTGAGGAGCGGGAGTAGTTTCTACTACAATGAGCAGTTCTTC
once TRBJ2-7 TRBV12-2 - CASRLTSEPEQYF TGTGCAAGTCGCTTAACTAGCGAGCCCGAGCAGTACTTC
- TRBJ1-1 TRBV28 - CASSLPQGNTEAFF TGTGCCAGCAGTTTACCTCAGGGGAACACTGAAGCTTTCTTT
- TRBJ1-1 TRBV19 - CASSITKGMGHTEAFF TGTGCCAGTAGTATCACTAAGGGGATGGGTCACACTGAAGCTTTCTTT
few TRBJ1-1 TRBV6-6 TRBD1 CASSYGEDRGGTEAFF TGTGCCAGCAGTTACGGGGAGGACAGGGGAGGGACTGAAGCTTTCTTT
few TRBJ1-2 TRBV7-2 - CASSLDRQGNYGYTF TGTGCCAGCAGCTTAGATCGCCAGGGGAACTATGGCTACACCTTC
- TRBJ2-2 TRBV12-5 TRBD2 CASSLGTSGNTGELFF TGTGCTAGTTCACTCGGGACTAGCGGGAACACCGGGGAGCTGTTTTTT
- TRBJ2-5 TRBV30 TRBD2 CAWRVGGGGTQYF TGTGCCTGGCGTGTAGGCGGGGGGGGGACCCAGTACTTC
- TRBJ1-1 TRBV27 - CASSPPGGRDTEAFF TGTGCCAGCAGTCCACCTGGAGGGAGGGACACTGAAGCTTTCTTT
- TRBJ2-7 TRBV4-3 - CASSQEVGFYEQYF TGCGCCAGCAGCCAAGAAGTCGGATTCTACGAGCAGTACTTC
- TRBJ2-1 TRBV27 - CASTLTLASSYNEQFF TGTGCCAGCACATTAACACTAGCTTCATCCTACAATGAGCAGTTCTTC
- TRBJ2-3 TRBV28 - CASSGENTQYF TGTGCCAGCAGCGGGGAGAATACGCAGTATTTT
- TRBJ2-3 TRBV4-3 - CASREQGNSPDTQYF TGCGCCAGCAGGGAACAGGGCAACAGTCCAGATACGCAGTATTTT
- TRBJ2-5 TRBV29-1 - CSVEDNGRGQETQYF TGCAGCGTTGAAGATAATGGTCGTGGCCAAGAGACCCAGTACTTC
- TRBJ2-5 TRBV5-1 TRBD2 CASSLPIGGETQYF TGCGCCAGCAGCTTGCCTATCGGGGGGGAGACCCAGTACTTC
- TRBJ1-2 TRBV5-1 - CASSLNRDQAGYTF TGCGCCAGCAGCTTAAACAGGGATCAGGCTGGCTACACCTTC
- TRBJ1-1 TRBV18 - CASSPKFMNTEAFF TGTGCCAGCTCACCAAAGTTCATGAACACTGAAGCTTTCTTT
- TRBJ2-6 TRBV25-1 - CASSSPSGRAGANVLTF TGTGCCAGCAGCTCACCCTCGGGACGGGCTGGGGCCAACGTCCTGACTTTC
- TRBJ1-1 TRBV6-5 - CASSRQAANTEAFF TGTGCCAGCAGCCGACAGGCCGCGAACACTGAAGCTTTCTTT
few TRBJ1-2 TRBV6-5 - CASSYSSEGGYTF TGTGCCAGCAGTTACTCGTCAGAGGGAGGCTACACCTTC
- TRBJ2-3 TRBV5-1 TRBD1 CASSSGQGDTQYF TGCGCCAGCAGCTCGGGACAGGGGGATACGCAGTATTTT
few TRBJ2-2 TRBV4-1 - CASSQVTGTGELFF TGCGCCAGCAGCCAAGTTACGGGGACCGGGGAGCTGTTTTTT
- TRBJ2-3 TRBV5-1 - CASSVGGISDTQYF TGCGCCAGCAGCGTAGGGGGGATCTCAGATACGCAGTATTTT
- TRBJ2-2 TRBV9 - CASSVTGANTGELFF TGTGCCAGCAGCGTTACGGGGGCGAACACCGGGGAGCTGTTTTTT
- TRBJ1-5 TRBV6-6 - CASTGQTNQPQHF TGTGCCAGCACCGGACAGACCAATCAGCCCCAGCATTTT
- TRBJ1-2 TRBV28 - CASSSPRNYGYTF TGTGCCAGCAGTTCTCCCCGTAACTATGGCTACACCTTC
- TRBJ1-2 TRBV10-2 - CASMVGGLYGYTF TGCGCCAGCATGGTCGGGGGGCTTTATGGCTACACCTTC
many TRBJ2-7 TRBV7-8 - CASSGTERGTYEQYF TGTGCCAGCAGCGGAACGGAAAGGGGAACCTACGAGCAGTACTTC
- TRBJ2-2 TRBV5-1 - CASSSTANTGELFF TGCGCCAGCAGCTCGACAGCAAACACCGGGGAGCTGTTTTTT
- TRBJ2-1 TRBV20-1 - CSTSRTNEQFF TGCAGTACGTCGAGGACCAATGAGCAGTTCTTC
- TRBJ2-2 TRBV6-1 - CGTRRVGGTGELFF TGTGGCACCCGCAGGGTAGGGGGCACCGGGGAGCTGTTTTTT
- TRBJ2-3 TRBV7-3 - CASSLSAGFTDTQYF TGTGCCAGCAGCTTAAGCGCTGGTTTCACAGATACGCAGTATTTT
- TRBJ2-5 TRBV13 TRBD2 CASSFGLVGQTQYF TGTGCCAGCAGCTTCGGACTAGTCGGACAGACCCAGTACTTC